Below, one T cell receptor beta chain is given with its context. These data belong to a study of blood T cell repertoires in COVID-19. Study as a whole: Acute-phase and convalescent COVID-19 samples originated in the United States, Italy and Spain. Sources were T cells, B-cell-depleted T cells, or PBMCs; the material itself was cDNA or gDNA.

Germline V CDR1 and CDR2: GTSNPN, SVGIG (reference sequence). CDR3 length: 15 residues. Trimming took 0 bases from V and 0 from J, leaving 6 bases between them. Per the authors' pipeline: The authors estimated nucleated cell counts from reference gene primer amplification. Assay used: immunoSEQ multiplex PCR; TCRdb lists only in-frame clones, some missing. From that table come the V and J calls and clone size; the DNA was used to work out D and trimming. Of around 70,000 clones listed, around 87% are singletons. This rearrangement joins TRBV30 to TRBJ2-6; no firm D call. This clonotype was sampled from a woman aged 18 to 35 with acute or convalescent COVID-19. Sequencing was done on a sample of peripheral blood. The CDR3 sequence: CAWSVFNSGANVLTF. In nucleotides, the CDR3 is TGTGCCTGGAGTGTATTTAACTCTGGGGCCAACGTCCTGACTTTC.